Following are 23 T cell receptor beta chains from one sample sequenced in a study of blood T cell repertoires in COVID-19 (dated by TCRdb to 2018 to 2021). The method behind the library was the immunoSEQ multiplex PCR assay. TCRdb's version of the immuneACCESS table is confined to in-frame rearrangements and falls short of the full clone set. An unresolved V gene accounts for under half of the shortfall where checked; the remainder is of unknown origin. This sample gives about 180,000 clones in total; roughly 87% of them show up just once. Around 1.5% of the sample goes to the ten largest clones. The sequencing sample was made of peripheral blood. These receptors were taken from a woman between 45 and 65 years old with acute or convalescent COVID-19.

The chain has TRBV11-2 and TRBJ1-1; D unresolved. V lost 5 bases and J 6 bases, leaving 13 bases between the germline ends. This CDR3 is built from 13 residues. Germline CDR1 is SGHAT and CDR2 is FQNNGV. In nucleotides, the CDR3 is TGTGCCAGCAGCCGGTCTGAAAGTCCTGAAGCTTTCTTT. It translates to CASSRSESPEAFF.

V and J are TRBV24-1 and TRBJ2-3, with D perhaps TRBD1 (8 bases). Per germline, CDR1 KGHDR and CDR2 SFDVKD. The length of the CDR3 is 17 residues. Trimming took off 3 bases at V and 4 bases at J, with 19 bases between the two ends. The CDR3 DNA reads TGTGCCACCAGTGATCGCGGGAACAGGGGGGGAGCAGATACGCAGTATTTT. The encoded protein is CATSDRGNRGGADTQYF.

This clone came up once. The chain couples TRBV11-2 to TRBJ2-1; 12 bases fit TRBD2. This CDR3 is built from 17 residues. J was trimmed by 4 bases and V by 4 bases; bases with no gene match: 8. CDR1 SGHAT and CDR2 FQNNGV come from the germline V gene. The CDR3 DNA sequence: TGTGCCAGCAGCTCTTACCCCGGGACTAGCGGGTACAATGAGCAGTTCTTC. Translating gives CASSSYPGTSGYNEQFF.

This chain connects TRBV3-1 (or the pseudogene TRBV3-2) to TRBJ2-6, with 7 bases fitting TRBD1. Germline V gene sequence: CDR1 LGHDT, CDR2 YNNKEL (reference sequence). The CDR3 extends over 17 amino acids. V shed 3 bases and J 1 base; nucleotides not matched to a gene: 6. The DNA of the CDR3 is TGTGCCAGCAGCCAGAGGACAGGCCGGTCTGGGGCCAACGTCCTGACTTTC. Its translation: CASSQRTGRSGANVLTF.

The gene calls are TRBV3-1 (or the pseudogene TRBV3-2) and TRBJ2-3; tentatively, D is TRBD1 (6 bases). V lost 2 bases and J lost 6, with 15 bases in between. Per germline, CDR1 LGHDT and CDR2 YNNKEL (reference sequence). The CDR3 covers 15 residues. CDR3 nucleotides: TGTGCCAGCAGCCAATTTTCAGGGGCCGGGGATACGCAGTATTTT. It translates to CASSQFSGAGDTQYF.

V and J are TRBV6-6 and TRBJ1-2; perhaps TRBD1 as D (6 bases). The CDR3 extends over 13 amino acids. The germline V gene has CDR1 MNHNY and CDR2 SVGAGI (reference sequence). V lost 4 bases and J lost 5, with 11 bases in between. The CDR3 bases are TGTGCCAGCAGTTCTGGACAGAGTTATGGCTACACCTTC. Protein: CASSSGQSYGYTF.

V gene TRBV30 combines with J gene TRBJ2-7; 7 bases are shared with TRBD1. With V trimmed by 2 bases and J by 2 bases, 3 bases remained unmatched. Germline CDR1 is GTSNPN and CDR2 is SVGIG (reference sequence). CDR3 length: 13 residues. CDR3 amino acids: CAWSRGQTYEQYF. CDR3 sequence (DNA): TGTGCCTGGAGTAGGGGACAGACCTACGAGCAGTACTTC. Filled out from reference TRBV30 and TRBJ2-7, the complete variable domain reads SQTIHQWPATLVQPVGSPLSLECTVEGTSNPNLYWYRQAAGRGLQLLFYSVGIGQISSEVPQNLSASRPQDRQFILSSKKLLLSDSGFYLCAWSRGQTYEQYFGPGTRLTVT.

This clone was picked up one time. The J gene is TRBJ2-1, the V gene TRBV21-1; the D segment call TRBD2 is taken from the table without a DNA check. TRBV21-1 is classified as a pseudogene. The CDR3 consists of 20 residues. As DNA, the CDR3 is TGTGCCAGCAGCAAAAGGCAGGGACTAGCGGGAGAAAACTCCTACAATGAGCAGTTCTTC. It translates to CASSKRQGLAGENSYNEQFF.

The J gene is TRBJ2-3, the V gene TRBV6-2 or TRBV6-3; possible D gene TRBD2, 5 bases. Between the trimmed V and J ends, which lost 4 bases and 7 bases, there was a span of 15 bases. CDR3 length: 14 amino acids. Germline-derived CDR1 and CDR2 are MNHEY and SVGEGT. The CDR3 DNA is TGTGCCAGCAGTTTTGGGCCCGGACTCAATACGCAGTATTTT. Translation: CASSFGPGLNTQYF.

This clone was observed once. The V and J genes are TRBV5-6 and TRBJ1-4, with D perhaps matching TRBD1 (5 bases). This CDR3 has 15 residues. V was clipped by 1 base and J by 5 bases, with 12 bases between them. Germline values: CDR1 SGHDT, CDR2 YYEEEE. The CDR3 here is CASSLRSGLNEKLFF. The CDR3 coding sequence is TGTGCCAGCAGCTTGAGGTCAGGGCTAAATGAAAAACTGTTTTTT. Based on the CDR3 plus reference TRBV5-6 and TRBJ1-4, the full variable domain is DAGVTQSPTHLIKTRGQQVTLRCSPKSGHDTVSWYQQALGQGPQFIFQYYEEEERQRGNFPDRFSGHQFPNYSSELNVNALLLGDSALYLCASSLRSGLNEKLFFGSGTQLSVL.

CDR3 sequence: CASSGAAWGGEQFF. The CDR3, as DNA: TGTGCCAGCAGTGGGGCGGCATGGGGGGGTGAGCAGTTCTTC. J is TRBJ2-1 and V is TRBV6-1, with 7 bases aligning to TRBD2. The germline V gene has CDR1 MNHNS and CDR2 SASEGT. The CDR3 extends over 14 amino acids. The V segment lost 4 bases and the J segment 9 bases; nucleotides outside the gene matches: 9.

The chain carries TRBV19 and TRBJ2-5, with D tentatively TRBD1 (5 bases). V was pared by 7 bases and J by 2 bases, with 11 bases between. Germline CDR1 and CDR2: LNHDA and SQIVND (reference sequence). This CDR3 has 13 amino acids. The CDR3 loop reads CASTDSLQETQYF. CDR3 sequence (DNA): TGTGCCAGTACTGACAGTCTGCAAGAGACCCAGTACTTC.

The chain combines TRBV5-4 with TRBJ2-2; D call uncertain. This CDR3 contains 15 residues. The V end was cut by 3 bases, the J end by 0 bases, with 9 bases between. Germline CDR1 and CDR2: SGHNT and YYREEE (reference sequence). Here the CDR3 reads CASSYPTSNTGELFF. CDR3 nucleotide sequence: TGTGCCAGCAGCTACCCCACTTCGAACACCGGGGAGCTGTTTTTT.

V usage is TRBV21-1 and J usage is TRBJ2-2; the table's D gene call, TRBD2, was not cross checked with the DNA. TRBV21-1 is tagged as a pseudogene. The CDR3 is 15 amino acids. The CDR3 region has the DNA TGTGCCAGCAGTAACCGACTAGTGTGCACCGGGGAGCTGTTTTTT. This translates into CASSNRLVCTGELFF.

The sample holds one count of this clone. The chain couples TRBV7-2 to TRBJ1-4; tentative D call: TRBD1 (6 bases). With 5 bases removed from V and 0 bases from J, the gap between germline ends came to 13 bases. The length of the CDR3 is 16 residues. The V gene's germline CDR1 is SGHTA and CDR2 FQGNSA. This CDR3 reads CASSRQGPATNEKLFF. The CDR3 DNA follows: TGTGCCAGCAGCCGCCAGGGGCCCGCAACTAATGAAAAACTGTTTTTT. Complete variable domain (other parts from reference TRBV7-2 and TRBJ1-4): GAGVSQSPSNKVTEKGKDVELRCDPISGHTALYWYRQSLGQGLEFLIYFQGNSAPDKSGLPSDRFSAERTGGSVSTLTIQRTQQEDSAVYLCASSRQGPATNEKLFFGSGTQLSVL.

This clone appeared a single time. V gene TRBV20-1 combines with J gene TRBJ2-7; TRBD2 agrees at 9 bases. Per germline, CDR1 DFQATT and CDR2 SNEGSKA (reference sequence). This CDR3 spans 16 amino acids. Unmatched junction bases numbered 11, after V lost 3 bases and J lost 2 bases. The CDR3 loop reads CSASVASGVRPYEQYF. In DNA, the CDR3 is TGCAGTGCTAGTGTGGCTAGCGGGGTTAGGCCCTACGAGCAGTACTTC.

The chain is built from TRBV5-5 and TRBJ1-2; D might be TRBD1 (6 bases). Per germline, CDR1 SGHKS and CDR2 YYEKEE (reference sequence). V was clipped by 1 base and J by 0 bases, with 7 bases between them. This CDR3 is 14 amino acids long. CDR3 DNA: TGTGCCAGCAGCTTGAGGGGGACTAACTATGGCTACACCTTC. This translates into CASSLRGTNYGYTF.

This sequence joins TRBV20-1 and TRBJ2-7, with 7 nucleotides matching TRBD1. Germline V lookup: CDR1 DFQATT, CDR2 SNEGSKA (reference sequence). The junction had 0 bases not matched to a gene; V was cut back by 1 base and J by 6 bases. The CDR3 extends over 11 amino acids. The CDR3 spells CSARGQGEQYF. The DNA of the CDR3 is TGCAGTGCTAGAGGACAGGGCGAGCAGTACTTC.

The DNA for the CDR3 is TGTGCCAGCAGTTATAGGACAGGGATGGGGGAAAAACTGTTTTTT. It is translated as CASSYRTGMGEKLFF. This rearrangement joins TRBV6-5 to TRBJ1-4, with TRBD1 identical over 8 bases. J gave up 8 bases and V 3 bases, and 8 bases lay outside the gene matches. Germline V gene data show CDR1 as MNHEY and CDR2 as SVGAGI. The CDR3 covers 15 residues.

This clone was recorded a few times. V is TRBV7-6 and J is TRBJ1-1; D possibly corresponds to TRBD1 (5 bases). CDR1 is SGHVS and CDR2 is FNYEAQ in the germline V gene. The V and J ends lost 1 base and 0 bases respectively, with 9 bases between them. The CDR3 is 15 amino acids. CDR3 loop: CASSLVKGLNTEAFF. The DNA of the CDR3 is TGTGCCAGCAGCTTAGTCAAGGGGTTGAACACTGAAGCTTTCTTT.

The chain uses TRBV18 and TRBJ2-1; 9 bases are a match to TRBD2. This CDR3 contains 14 residues. Trimming removed 10 bases from V and 6 bases from J; junction bases left unmatched: 10. Germline CDR1 reads KGHSH; CDR2 reads LQKENI. CDR3 amino acids: CATRPGLAPNEQFF. In DNA form, the CDR3 reads TGTGCCACCAGACCGGGACTAGCTCCCAATGAGCAGTTCTTC.

The chain has TRBV6-6 and TRBJ1-1, with 9 bases identical to TRBD1. This CDR3 has 13 amino acids. The junction had 0 bases not matched to a gene; V was cut back by 1 base and J by 6 bases. Germline assignment: CDR1 MNHNY and CDR2 SVGAGI (reference sequence). DNA for the CDR3: TGTGCCAGCAGTTACTGGACAGGGGCTGAAGCTTTCTTT. Protein product: CASSYWTGAEAFF.

The chain couples TRBV7-9 to TRBJ2-3; 12 positions agree with TRBD2. Trimming removed 3 bases from V and 2 bases from J; junction bases left unmatched: 3. CDR3 length: 16 amino acids. Germline values: CDR1 SEHNR, CDR2 FQNEAQ (reference sequence). The CDR3 loop reads CASSFGLAGITDTQYF. CDR3 nucleotides: TGTGCCAGCAGCTTCGGACTAGCGGGGATCACAGATACGCAGTATTTT.